The T cell receptor beta chain described here comes from a study of T-cell reconstitution after alpha-beta-depleted transplantation in children. Study conclusions and caveats: Counts and diversity of T cells one year after transplant came mostly from newly produced T cells. After transplant, at about two months, alpha-beta T cells were reportedly derived from several hundred expanded graft clones. Surviving recipient cells, namely T cells and thymic progenitors, were the source of high day-60 TCRbeta diversity in some patients.

Germline V gene data show CDR1 as LNHDA and CDR2 as SQIVND (reference sequence). The V gene lost 7 bases and the J gene lost 2 bases, with 9 bases spanning the gap. The CDR3 is 12 residues long. Preparation of the TCRbeta library was carried out with unique molecular identifiers. TCRdb reprocessed the PCR reads via MiXCR and lists one record per CDR3 protein. The sample contains about 200,000 distinct CDR3 sequences, roughly 7% of which appear only once. Comment on this clonotype: Its antigen is not identified.

V and J are TRBV19 and TRBJ2-7, with D possibly TRBD2 on 5 matching bases. The source is a boy younger than 10 with acute lymphoblastic leukemia, due to receive a stem cell transplant. The sample consisted of PBMCs, taken before TCRalphabeta/CD19-depleted stem cell transplant. CDR3 in DNA: TGTGCCAGTATCGGGGAGACCTACGAGCAGTACTTC. Translation gives CASIGETYEQYF.